This T cell receptor beta chain is from a study of blood T cell repertoires in COVID-19. Cohort assignment relied on participant-reported clinical history. The repertoire was sequenced with immunoSEQ multiplex PCR; TCRdb's copy has only in-frame clones and lacks some. The sample holds some 160,000 clones; roughly 80% are singletons and the top ten take about 8.6%. CDR1 is MNHEY, CDR2 SMNVEV, per germline (reference sequence). Deletions cut 5 bases from V and 7 bases from J, with 20 bases between. The CDR3 totals 15 residues. The sequencing input was PBMCs or T cells enriched from blood (not recorded which). The chain links TRBV27 to TRBJ1-1; D uncertain. The sequence was obtained from a woman aged 45 to 65 who had recovered from COVID-19. The DNA of the CDR3 is TGTGCCAGCAGTCCGACGACTCCGCTCGGTGGTGAAGCTTTCTTT. It is translated as CASSPTTPLGGEAFF.